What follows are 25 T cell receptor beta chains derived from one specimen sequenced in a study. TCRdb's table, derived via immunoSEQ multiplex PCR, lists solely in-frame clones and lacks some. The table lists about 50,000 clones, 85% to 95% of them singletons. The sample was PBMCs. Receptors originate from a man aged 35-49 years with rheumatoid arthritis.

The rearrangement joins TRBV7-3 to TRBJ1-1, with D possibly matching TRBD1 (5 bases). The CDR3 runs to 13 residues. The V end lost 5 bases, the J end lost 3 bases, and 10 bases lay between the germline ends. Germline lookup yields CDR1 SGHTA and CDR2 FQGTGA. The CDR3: CASSTWGDTEAFF. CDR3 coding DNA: TGTGCCAGCAGCACGTGGGGGGACACTGAAGCTTTCTTT.

CDR3 nucleotide sequence: TGTGCCAGCAGGACCACAGGGGTCGGTGAAGCTTTCTTT. This sequence encodes CASRTTGVGEAFF. V gene TRBV28 combines with J gene TRBJ1-1, with TRBD1 matching over 7 bases. Germline CDR1 reads MDHEN; CDR2 reads SYDVKM. CDR3 size: 13 residues. With 6 bases clipped from V and 7 bases from J, the junction kept 8 bases outside the gene matches.

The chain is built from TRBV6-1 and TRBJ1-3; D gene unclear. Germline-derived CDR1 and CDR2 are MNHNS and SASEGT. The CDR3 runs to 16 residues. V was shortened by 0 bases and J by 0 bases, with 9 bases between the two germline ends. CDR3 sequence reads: CASSEARVFSGNTIYF. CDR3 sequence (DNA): TGTGCCAGCAGTGAAGCACGGGTTTTCTCTGGAAACACCATATATTTT.

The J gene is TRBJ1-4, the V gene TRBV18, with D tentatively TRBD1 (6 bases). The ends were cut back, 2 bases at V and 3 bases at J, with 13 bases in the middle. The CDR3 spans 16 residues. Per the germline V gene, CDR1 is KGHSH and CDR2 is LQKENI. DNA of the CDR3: TGTGCCAGCTCACCATTACAGGGAGGGGCTAATGAAAAACTGTTTTTT. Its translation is CASSPLQGGANEKLFF.

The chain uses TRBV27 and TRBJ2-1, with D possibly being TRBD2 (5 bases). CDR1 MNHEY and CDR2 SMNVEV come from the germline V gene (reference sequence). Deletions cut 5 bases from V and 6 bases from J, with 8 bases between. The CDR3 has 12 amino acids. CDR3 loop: CASSRGLNEQFF. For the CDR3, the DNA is TGTGCCAGCAGTAGAGGGCTCAATGAGCAGTTCTTC.

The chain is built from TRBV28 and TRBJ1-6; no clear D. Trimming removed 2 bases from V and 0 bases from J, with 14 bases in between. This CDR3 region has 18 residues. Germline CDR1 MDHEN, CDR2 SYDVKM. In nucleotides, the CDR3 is TGTGCCAGCAGTTTACGGCAGGTGGTGTACTCCTATAATTCACCCCTCCACTTT. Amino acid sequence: CASSLRQVVYSYNSPLHF.

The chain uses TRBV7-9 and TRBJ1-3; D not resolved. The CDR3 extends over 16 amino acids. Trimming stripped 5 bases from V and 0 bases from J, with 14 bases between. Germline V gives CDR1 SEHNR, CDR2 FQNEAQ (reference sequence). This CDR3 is CASSPGPRSSGNTIYF. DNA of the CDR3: TGTGCCAGCAGCCCCGGGCCCCGAAGCTCTGGAAACACCATATATTTT.

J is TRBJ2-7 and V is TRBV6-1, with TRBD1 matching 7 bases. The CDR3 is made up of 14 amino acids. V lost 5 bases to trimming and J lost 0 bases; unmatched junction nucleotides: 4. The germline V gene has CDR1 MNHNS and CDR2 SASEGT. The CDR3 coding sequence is TGTGCCAGCAGTCACGGGACAGCCTCCTACGAGCAGTACTTC. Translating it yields CASSHGTASYEQYF.

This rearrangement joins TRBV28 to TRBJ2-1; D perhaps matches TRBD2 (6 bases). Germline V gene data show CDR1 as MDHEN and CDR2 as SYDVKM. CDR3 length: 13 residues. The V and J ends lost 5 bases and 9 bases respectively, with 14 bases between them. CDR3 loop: CASSRGSTGEQFF. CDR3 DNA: TGTGCCAGCAGTCGGGGGTCAACGGGTGAGCAGTTCTTC.

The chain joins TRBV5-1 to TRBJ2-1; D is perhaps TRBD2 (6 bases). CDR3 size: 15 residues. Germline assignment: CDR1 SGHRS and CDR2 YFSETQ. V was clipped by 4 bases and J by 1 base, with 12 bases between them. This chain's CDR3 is CASSPGLYSYNEQFF. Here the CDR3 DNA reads TGCGCCAGCAGCCCGGGACTCTATTCCTACAATGAGCAGTTCTTC.

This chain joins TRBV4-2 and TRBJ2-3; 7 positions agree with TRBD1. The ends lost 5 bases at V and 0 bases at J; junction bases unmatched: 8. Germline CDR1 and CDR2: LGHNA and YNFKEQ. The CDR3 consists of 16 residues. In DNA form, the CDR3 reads TGTGCCAGCAGCTTGTTTGCAGGGGGAAGCACAGATACGCAGTATTTT. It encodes CASSLFAGGSTDTQYF.

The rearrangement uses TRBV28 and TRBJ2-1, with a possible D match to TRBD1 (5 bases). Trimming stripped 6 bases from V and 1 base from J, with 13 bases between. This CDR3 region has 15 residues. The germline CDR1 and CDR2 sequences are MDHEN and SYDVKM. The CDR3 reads CASRSQGTSYNEQFF. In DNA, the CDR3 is TGTGCCAGCAGGAGCCAGGGAACATCCTACAATGAGCAGTTCTTC.

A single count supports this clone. CDR3 sequence reads: CASEALAGGAGELFF. The CDR3 DNA reads TGCGCCAGCGAGGCCCTAGCGGGAGGTGCCGGGGAGCTGTTTTTT. The chain joins TRBV5-1 to TRBJ2-2, with 11 bases that match TRBD2. The CDR3 covers 15 residues. The V gene end was trimmed by 7 bases and the J gene end by 6 bases; junction bases not matched to a gene: 8. Germline CDR1 reads SGHRS; CDR2 reads YFSETQ.

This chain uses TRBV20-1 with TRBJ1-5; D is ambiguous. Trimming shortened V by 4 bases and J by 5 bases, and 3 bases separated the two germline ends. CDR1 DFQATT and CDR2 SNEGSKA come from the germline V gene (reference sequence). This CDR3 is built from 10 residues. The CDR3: CSANDQPQHF. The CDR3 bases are TGCAGTGCTAACGATCAGCCCCAGCATTTT.

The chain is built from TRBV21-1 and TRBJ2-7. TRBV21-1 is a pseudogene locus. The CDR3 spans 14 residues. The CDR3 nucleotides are TGTGCCAGCAGCAAAGGGGTAGACGCCTACGAGCAGTACTTC. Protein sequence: CASSKGVDAYEQYF.

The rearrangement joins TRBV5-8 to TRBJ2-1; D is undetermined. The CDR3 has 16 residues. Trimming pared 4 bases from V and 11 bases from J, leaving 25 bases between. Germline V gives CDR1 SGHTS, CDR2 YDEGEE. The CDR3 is CASSPRPSSYNEKQFF. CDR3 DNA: TGTGCCAGCAGCCCCCGTCCGAGCTCCTACAATGAGAAGCAGTTCTTC.

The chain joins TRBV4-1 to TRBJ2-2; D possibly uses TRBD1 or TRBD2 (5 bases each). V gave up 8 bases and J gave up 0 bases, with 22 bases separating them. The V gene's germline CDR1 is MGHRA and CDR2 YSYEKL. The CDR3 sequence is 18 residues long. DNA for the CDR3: TGCGCCAGCTCTTTCAGGGCGCGTGGGGGAACGAACACCGGGGAGCTGTTTTTT. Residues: CASSFRARGGTNTGELFF.

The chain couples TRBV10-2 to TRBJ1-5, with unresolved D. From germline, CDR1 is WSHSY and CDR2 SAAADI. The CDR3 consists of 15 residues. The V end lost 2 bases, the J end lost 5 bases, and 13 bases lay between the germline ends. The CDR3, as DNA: TGCGCCAGCAGTGAGATTGGGGTCGCCCATCAGCCCCAGCATTTT. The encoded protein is CASSEIGVAHQPQHF.

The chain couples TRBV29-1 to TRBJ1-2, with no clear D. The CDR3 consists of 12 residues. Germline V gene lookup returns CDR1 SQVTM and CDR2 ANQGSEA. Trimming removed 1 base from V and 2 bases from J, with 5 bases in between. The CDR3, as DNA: TGCAGCGTTGAAGCGGGGAACTATGGCTACACCTTC. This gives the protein CSVEAGNYGYTF.

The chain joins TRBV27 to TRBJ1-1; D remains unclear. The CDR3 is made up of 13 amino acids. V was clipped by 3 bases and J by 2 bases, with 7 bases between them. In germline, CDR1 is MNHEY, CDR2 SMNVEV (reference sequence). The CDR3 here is CASSFRLNTEAFF. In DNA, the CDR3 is TGTGCCAGCAGTTTCCGGCTTAACACTGAAGCTTTCTTT.

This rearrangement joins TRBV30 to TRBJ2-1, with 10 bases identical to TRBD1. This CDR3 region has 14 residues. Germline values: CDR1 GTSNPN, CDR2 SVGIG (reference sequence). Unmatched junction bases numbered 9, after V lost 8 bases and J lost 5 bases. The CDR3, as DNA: TGTGCCGGAAGGACAGGGGGTTCAGACAATGAGCAGTTCTTC. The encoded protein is CAGRTGGSDNEQFF.

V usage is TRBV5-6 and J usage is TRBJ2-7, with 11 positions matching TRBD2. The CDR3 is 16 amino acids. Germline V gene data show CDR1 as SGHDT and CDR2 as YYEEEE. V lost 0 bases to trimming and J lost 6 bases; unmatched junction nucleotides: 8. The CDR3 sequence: CASSLARPLAGGEQYF. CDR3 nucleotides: TGTGCCAGCAGCTTGGCCCGGCCTCTAGCGGGGGGCGAGCAGTACTTC.

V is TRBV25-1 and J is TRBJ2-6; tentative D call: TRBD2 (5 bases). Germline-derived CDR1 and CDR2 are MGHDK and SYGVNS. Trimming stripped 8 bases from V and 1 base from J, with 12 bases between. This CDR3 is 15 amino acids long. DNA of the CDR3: TGTGCCAGCTCTCTGTCGGGGTCTGGGGCCAACGTCCTGACTTTC. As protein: CASSLSGSGANVLTF. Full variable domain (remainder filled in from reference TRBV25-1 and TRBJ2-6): EADIYQTPRYLVIGTGKKITLECSQTMGHDKMYWYQQDPGMELHLIHYSYGVNSTEKGDLSSESTVSRIRTEHFPLTLESARPSHTSQYLCASSLSGSGANVLTFGAGSRLTVL.

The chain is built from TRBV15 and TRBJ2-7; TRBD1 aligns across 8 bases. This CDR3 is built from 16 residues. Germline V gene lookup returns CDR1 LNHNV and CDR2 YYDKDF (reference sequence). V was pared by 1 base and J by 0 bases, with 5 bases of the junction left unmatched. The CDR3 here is CATSRASGTGSYEQYF. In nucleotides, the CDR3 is TGTGCCACCAGCAGAGCATCCGGGACAGGCTCCTACGAGCAGTACTTC.

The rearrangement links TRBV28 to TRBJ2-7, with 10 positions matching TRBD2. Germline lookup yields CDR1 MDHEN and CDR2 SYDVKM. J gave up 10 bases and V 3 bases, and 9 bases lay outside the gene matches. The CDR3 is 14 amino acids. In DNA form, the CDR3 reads TGTGCCAGCAGTTTCTCAGCGGGGGGGAAGGAACAGTACTTC. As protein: CASSFSAGGKEQYF.